This T cell receptor beta chain was recorded in a study of blood T cell repertoires in COVID-19. CDR3 length: 14 residues. Germline assignment: CDR1 MNHEY and CDR2 SMNVEV (reference sequence). The V gene lost 5 bases and the J gene lost 6 bases, with 16 bases spanning the gap. TCRdb keeps only in-frame clones here, not all; method: immunoSEQ multiplex PCR. The table records around 300,000 clones, under 90% of them present only once. Cohort 3 donors counted as recovered after two negative PCRs, clearance, or resolved symptoms. The V gene is TRBV27, the J gene TRBJ1-1; D remains ambiguous. This clonotype was sampled from a woman aged 55-69 years who had recovered from COVID-19. The sequenced material came from PBMCs or T cells enriched from blood (not recorded which). The CDR3 coding sequence is TGTGCCAGCAGTCCCCCGGGAGGGAAGCCTGAAGCTTTCTTT. Translating gives CASSPPGGKPEAFF.